A single sample is the source of the 25 T cell receptor beta chains below, sequenced in a study of shared clonotypes between healthy human individuals. Profiling relied on immunoSEQ multiplex PCR, and the TCRdb table lists in-frame clones only, not all of them. The sample consists of 2 million to 2.5 million clones, 85% to 95% of them appearing once. Sequencing was carried out using naive CD4+ T cells sorted from blood. The subset is: CD45RA+ positively selected. Receptors were obtained from a man between 18 and 35 years old in good health.

This clone has more than one count but fewer than ten. The chain carries TRBV28 and TRBJ2-7, with D perhaps assigned TRBD1 or TRBD2 (5 bases each). Germline loops: CDR1 MDHEN, CDR2 SYDVKM. The V gene lost 6 bases and the J gene lost 3 bases, with 6 bases spanning the gap. The CDR3 covers 11 residues. The CDR3 DNA sequence: TGTGCCAGCAGGGGGGACTACGAGCAGTACTTC. Its translation: CASRGDYEQYF.

The rearrangement links TRBV30 to TRBJ1-3; no firm D call. Germline CDR1 is GTSNPN and CDR2 is SVGIG (reference sequence). Trimming cost V 1 base and J 3 bases, with 7 bases left between them. The CDR3 length is 13 residues. The CDR3 reads CAWSASFGNTIYF. The CDR3 DNA reads as TGTGCCTGGAGTGCCAGCTTTGGAAACACCATATATTTT.

This clone appeared a single time. J is TRBJ1-4 and V is TRBV10-3; D might be TRBD1 (6 bases). Trimming removed 10 bases at V and 2 bases at J, with 14 bases between. The germline V gene has CDR1 ENHRY and CDR2 SYGVKD. The CDR3 contains 14 residues. The CDR3 DNA reads TGTGCCAGCGGGGCAGGGGCTACTAATGAAAAACTGTTTTTT. Its translation: CASGAGATNEKLFF.

The V call is TRBV5-6, the J call TRBJ1-1, with 7 positions matching TRBD1. CDR1 SGHDT and CDR2 YYEEEE come from the germline V gene. V dropped 6 bases and J dropped 3; count of bases not matched to a gene: 5. This CDR3 has 13 residues. The CDR3 region is CASTMDRYTEAFF. The CDR3 DNA reads TGTGCCAGCACTATGGACAGGTACACTGAAGCTTTCTTT.

V and J are TRBV5-8 and TRBJ1-6; no definite D call. This CDR3 has 14 residues. Trimming left V 1 base short and J 5 bases short, with 7 bases between. Germline V lookup: CDR1 SGHTS, CDR2 YDEGEE. As DNA, the CDR3 is TGTGCCAGCAGCTTGAACAGAAATAATTCACCCCTCCACTTT. Residues: CASSLNRNNSPLHF.

The chain links TRBV4-2 to TRBJ2-5, with a weak D call TRBD2 (7 bases). This CDR3 region has 16 residues. The V gene's germline CDR1 is LGHNA and CDR2 YNFKEQ. V lost 0 bases, J lost 6 bases, and 17 bases lay in between. The CDR3 DNA is TGTGCCAGCAGCCAAGAAGGAGGGGGGGGAGGACAGACCCAGTACTTC. Translated, it gives CASSQEGGGGGQTQYF.

The rearrangement joins TRBV2 to TRBJ1-2; D ambiguous. V lost 6 bases to trimming and J lost 7 bases, with 12 bases between them. The germline V gene encodes CDR1 SNHLY and CDR2 FYNNEI. This CDR3 spans 12 amino acids. CDR3 region: CASRGLESGYTF. Here the CDR3 DNA reads TGTGCCAGCAGGGGATTGGAGTCTGGCTACACCTTC.

This chain joins TRBV6-1 and TRBJ1-1, with 7 bases aligning to TRBD1. V lost 5 bases and J lost 9; bases outside the gene matches: 15. The CDR3 runs to 15 residues. Germline V gives CDR1 MNHNS, CDR2 SASEGT. The CDR3 DNA reads TGTGCCAGCAGTTTCTGGGACAGCTCGGGCGAGAAAGCTTTCTTT. Protein sequence: CASSFWDSSGEKAFF.

The chain employs TRBV15 and TRBJ1-6; maybe TRBD1 (5 bases). This CDR3 is 17 amino acids long. V lost 5 bases, J lost 6 bases, and 20 bases lay in between. The germline gives CDR1 LNHNV, CDR2 YYDKDF (reference sequence). The CDR3 loop is CATSGHGAGTSNSPLHF. The CDR3 DNA reads as TGTGCCACCAGCGGCCATGGTGCGGGGACCTCTAATTCACCCCTCCACTTT.

This clone has a single count. The chain recombines TRBV10-3 with TRBJ2-5; the D is unclear. Deletions cut 2 bases from V and 4 bases from J, with 8 bases between. CDR3 length: 13 residues. Germline V gene data show CDR1 as ENHRY and CDR2 as SYGVKD. This chain's CDR3 is CAISEMGIETQYF. The CDR3 DNA reads TGTGCCATCAGTGAGATGGGGATAGAGACCCAGTACTTC.

The chain recombines TRBV5-1 with TRBJ2-6; possibly TRBD1 for D (5 bases). Trimming took 0 bases from V and 2 from J, leaving 9 bases between them. The germline V gene encodes CDR1 SGHRS and CDR2 YFSETQ. CDR3 length: 16 amino acids. The CDR3 bases are TGCGCCAGCAGCTTGGCCTTGACAGCTGGGGCCAACGTCCTGACTTTC. This translates into CASSLALTAGANVLTF.

This clone was picked up one time. The chain joins TRBV5-1 to TRBJ2-1; 8 positions agree with TRBD2. The CDR3 totals 16 residues. Germline-derived CDR1 and CDR2 are SGHRS and YFSETQ. The J segment lost 0 bases and the V segment lost 5 bases, leaving 7 bases of the junction unmatched. The chain's CDR3 is CASSPSGGPSYNEQFF. The CDR3 DNA reads as TGCGCCAGCAGTCCCAGCGGGGGCCCCTCCTACAATGAGCAGTTCTTC.

The V call is TRBV29-1, the J call TRBJ2-7, with D perhaps matching TRBD1 or TRBD2 (5 bases each). The CDR3 is 14 amino acids. Germline loops: CDR1 SQVTM, CDR2 ANQGSEA. Trimming shortened V by 2 bases and J by 7 bases, and 18 bases separated the two germline ends. CDR3 protein: CSVERRDRPWEQYF. The CDR3 DNA is TGCAGCGTTGAACGCCGGGACCGACCATGGGAGCAGTACTTC.

On this clone itself: Other DNA sequences in the sample encode the same CDR3. The J gene is TRBJ1-1, the V gene TRBV5-1; TRBD1 agrees at 7 bases. Germline V gene sequence: CDR1 SGHRS, CDR2 YFSETQ. The CDR3 contains 14 residues. The V segment lost 5 bases and the J segment 1 base; nucleotides outside the gene matches: 5. The CDR3 protein is CASSSQGWNTEAFF. CDR3 DNA sequence: TGCGCCAGCAGTTCACAGGGGTGGAACACTGAAGCTTTCTTT. Looking up the rest from reference TRBV5-1 and TRBJ1-1 gives the full variable domain: KAGVTQTPRYLIKTRGQQVTLSCSPISGHRSVSWYQQTPGQGLQFLFEYFSETQRNKGNFPGRFSGRQFSNSRSEMNVSTLELGDSALYLCASSSQGWNTEAFFGQGTRLTVV.

The rearrangement joins TRBV4-3 to TRBJ2-3; 12 positions agree with TRBD2. The CDR3 totals 17 residues. Germline V gene lookup returns CDR1 LGHNA and CDR2 YSLEER. Trimming at V came to 5 bases and at J to 5 bases, leaving 11 bases not matched to a gene. In DNA, the CDR3 is TGCGCCAGCAGCACCCGACTAGCGGGAGTCTCAGGAGATACGCAGTATTTT. Residues: CASSTRLAGVSGDTQYF.

The chain couples TRBV6-5 to TRBJ2-2; 10 bases are a match to TRBD1. The germline gives CDR1 MNHEY, CDR2 SVGAGI. The CDR3 length is 15 residues. V lost 6 bases and J lost 3; bases outside the gene matches: 4. CDR3 region: CASRPGTGDTGELFF. CDR3 in DNA: TGTGCCAGCAGACCCGGGACAGGGGACACCGGGGAGCTGTTTTTT.

V gene TRBV9 combines with J gene TRBJ2-2; TRBD1 matches at 11 bases. The CDR3 is made up of 18 amino acids. The V and J ends lost 4 bases and 2 bases, in that order; junction bases with no gene match: 10. The V gene's germline CDR1 is SGDLS and CDR2 YYNGEE. The CDR3 DNA reads as TGTGCCAGCAGCACCGGGACAGGGGGGCTAAAAAACACCGGGGAGCTGTTTTTT. Its translation is CASSTGTGGLKNTGELFF.

This rearrangement joins TRBV7-9 to TRBJ1-5; 9 nucleotides agree with TRBD1. The trim removed 3 bases at V and 7 bases at J, leaving 7 bases unmatched. The CDR3 totals 15 residues. The germline gives CDR1 SEHNR, CDR2 FQNEAQ (reference sequence). As DNA, the CDR3 is TGTGCCAGCAGCTTCACAGGGGGCTCGGGGCAGCCCCAGCATTTT. Translation: CASSFTGGSGQPQHF.

This sequence joins TRBV7-2 and TRBJ1-1; the D gene is possibly TRBD1 (5 bases). CDR1 and CDR2 from the germline V gene are SGHTA and FQGNSA. The germline V and J ends were trimmed by 5 bases and 4 bases, with 14 bases remaining between them. The CDR3 runs to 14 residues. The CDR3 reads CASSRQPRATEAFF. In nucleotides, the CDR3 is TGTGCCAGCAGCAGACAGCCGAGGGCCACTGAAGCTTTCTTT. Complete variable domain (other parts from reference TRBV7-2 and TRBJ1-1): GAGVSQSPSNKVTEKGKDVELRCDPISGHTALYWYRQSLGQGLEFLIYFQGNSAPDKSGLPSDRFSAERTGGSVSTLTIQRTQQEDSAVYLCASSRQPRATEAFFGQGTRLTVV.

The V and J genes are TRBV10-2 and TRBJ1-5; 7 bases line up with TRBD1. The ends lost 3 bases at V and 6 bases at J; junction bases unmatched: 5. Germline V gene sequence: CDR1 WSHSY, CDR2 SAAADI. The CDR3 consists of 14 residues. The CDR3 sequence: CASSEQGMGQPQHF. CDR3 in DNA: TGCGCCAGCAGTGAACAGGGGATGGGTCAGCCCCAGCATTTT.

The rearrangement links TRBV5-1 to TRBJ2-1, with 13 bases identical to TRBD2. The germline V gene has CDR1 SGHRS and CDR2 YFSETQ. The CDR3 sequence is 16 residues long. V lost 4 bases to trimming and J lost 4 bases; unmatched junction nucleotides: 5. The CDR3, as DNA: TGCGCCAGCAGCCCGACTAGCGGGGGGAGGTACAATGAGCAGTTCTTC. It yields the protein CASSPTSGGRYNEQFF.

The genes are TRBV30 and TRBJ2-1; maybe TRBD1 (5 bases). V was trimmed by 5 bases and J by 4 bases, leaving 12 bases between them. The CDR3 consists of 13 residues. Per the germline V gene, CDR1 is GTSNPN and CDR2 is SVGIG (reference sequence). As DNA, the CDR3 is TGTGCCTGGGGTGGAACAGGTTACAATGAGCAGTTCTTC. Its translation is CAWGGTGYNEQFF.

The chain has TRBV18 and TRBJ2-2; 9 positions agree with TRBD2. Germline V CDR1 and CDR2: KGHSH, LQKENI. V lost 3 bases and J lost 1; bases outside the gene matches: 6. The CDR3 contains 17 residues. The chain's CDR3 is CASSPRASGVNTGELFF. In DNA, the CDR3 is TGTGCCAGCTCACCTCGGGCTAGCGGGGTGAACACCGGGGAGCTGTTTTTT.

The chain uses TRBV27 and TRBJ2-3; 10 bases line up with TRBD2. Germline CDR1 MNHEY, CDR2 SMNVEV (reference sequence). The CDR3 covers 16 residues. V dropped 1 base and J dropped 6; count of bases not matched to a gene: 7. The CDR3 region is CASSLYPPSGGDTQYF. Written as DNA, the CDR3 is TGTGCCAGCAGTTTATACCCCCCTAGCGGGGGCGATACGCAGTATTTT.

V and J are TRBV9 and TRBJ2-1, with TRBD2 identical over 9 bases. The germline CDR1 and CDR2 sequences are SGDLS and YYNGEE. This CDR3 comprises 15 residues. Losses at the gene ends were 0 bases for V and 5 bases for J; bases not matched to a gene: 3. CDR3 residues: CASSVALAGNNEQFF. Here the CDR3 DNA reads TGTGCCAGCAGCGTAGCTCTAGCGGGAAACAATGAGCAGTTCTTC.